This is a list of T cell receptor beta chains from one sample in a study of beta chain features in type 1 diabetes. Sequencing was performed with immunoSEQ multiplex PCR; in TCRdb, only in-frame clones are kept and a portion is missing. Among over 600,000 clones listed, 9.5% to 15% were seen once. Specimen: naive CD4+ T cells from blood. The receptor set was obtained from a man younger than 45 with type 1 diabetes. The CDR3 runs from the conserved cysteine through the conserved F or W. A D gene is named only where the DNA matches it firmly. Clone sizes are given selectively: once, few, many, or a class where the clone is expanded.

clone_size | j_call | d_call | v_call | cdr3_aa | cdr3_nt
- | TRBJ2-7 | - | TRBV7-9 | CASRSGPYPYEQYF | TGTGCCAGCCGGTCGGGGCCCTATCCCTACGAGCAGTACTTC
- | TRBJ2-3 | TRBD2 | TRBV7-9 | CASSFGTSGGNTDTQYF | TGTGCCAGCAGCTTTGGGACTAGCGGGGGCAACACAGATACGCAGTATTTT
few | TRBJ2-3 | TRBD1 | TRBV29-1 | CSVRGTGRADTQYF | TGCAGCGTTAGAGGGACAGGCAGAGCAGATACGCAGTATTTT
- | TRBJ1-2 | TRBD1 | TRBV28 | CASSLLGQGIRGYTF | TGTGCCAGCAGTTTATTGGGACAGGGTATTCGTGGCTACACCTTC
- | TRBJ1-1 | - | TRBV29-1 | CSVVGRVTNTEAFF | TGCAGCGTTGTTGGGAGGGTAACGAACACTGAAGCTTTCTTT
- | TRBJ2-5 | - | TRBV5-1 | CASSYSSTTQETQYF | TGCGCCAGCAGCTACAGTAGCACAACCCAAGAGACCCAGTACTTC
- | TRBJ1-2 | - | TRBV7-2 | CASSLAAGKNYGYTF | TGTGCCAGCAGCTTAGCGGCAGGGAAGAACTATGGCTACACCTTC
- | TRBJ2-1 | - | TRBV7-9 | CASSLVGLAMNNEQFF | TGTGCCAGCAGCTTAGTGGGTCTCGCCATGAACAATGAGCAGTTCTTC
few | TRBJ2-2 | TRBD2 | TRBV2 | CASSEALAGGSGELFF | TGTGCCAGCAGTGAAGCCCTAGCGGGGGGATCCGGGGAGCTGTTTTTT
few | TRBJ2-3 | - | TRBV9 | CASSPDGEFTDTQYF | TGTGCCAGCAGCCCAGATGGGGAGTTCACAGATACGCAGTATTTT
few | TRBJ2-1 | - | TRBV4-3 | CASSQGSSYNEQFF | TGCGCCAGCAGCCAAGGAAGTTCCTACAATGAGCAGTTCTTC
- | TRBJ1-2 | - | TRBV5-4 | CASSLGNYGYTF | TGTGCCAGCAGCTTGGGGAACTATGGCTACACCTTC
few | TRBJ2-6 | - | TRBV7-9 | CASSLAGYSGANVLTF | TGTGCCAGCAGCTTAGCTGGATACTCTGGGGCCAACGTCCTGACTTTC
- | TRBJ2-3 | - | TRBV29-1 | CSVGRGSTDTQYF | TGCAGCGTTGGTCGGGGGAGCACAGATACGCAGTATTTT
few | TRBJ2-2 | - | TRBV29-1 | CSVTAWGGENTGELFF | TGCAGCGTGACCGCCTGGGGCGGGGAAAACACCGGGGAGCTGTTTTTT
- | TRBJ2-5 | - | TRBV20-1 | CSATQETQYF | TGCAGTGCCACACAAGAGACCCAGTACTTC
- | TRBJ2-3 | TRBD1 | TRBV10-3 | CAISESEGTGLTYTQYF | TGTGCCATCAGTGAGTCCGAGGGGACAGGCCTCACGTATACGCAGTATTTT
- | TRBJ1-2 | - | TRBV28 | CASSPAPPGYTF | TGTGCCAGCAGTCCCGCTCCTCCTGGCTACACCTTC
- | TRBJ1-1 | - | TRBV5-4 | CASSVPTGSGTEAFF | TGTGCCAGCAGCGTACCCACAGGGTCGGGCACTGAAGCTTTCTTT
- | TRBJ1-5 | - | TRBV9 | CASGMEGNQPQHF | TGTGCCAGCGGTATGGAGGGCAATCAGCCCCAGCATTTT
- | TRBJ1-2 | - | TRBV7-2 | CASSLGYGGYGYTF | TGTGCCAGCAGCTTAGGTTACGGAGGTTATGGCTACACCTTC
- | TRBJ1-6 | - | TRBV2 | CASRVPAPGSPLHF | TGTGCCAGCAGGGTCCCGGCCCCGGGTTCACCCCTCCACTTT
- | TRBJ2-1 | TRBD2 | TRBV2 | CASSSSILAGRFGNEQFF | TGTGCCAGCAGTTCCTCTATTCTAGCGGGGCGATTTGGCAATGAGCAGTTCTTC
- | TRBJ2-7 | - | TRBV2 | CASSVREQIMQYF | TGTGCCAGCAGTGTTCGGGAGCAAATCATGCAGTACTTC
- | TRBJ1-1 | TRBD1 | TRBV5-6 | CASSYGQGRTEAFF | TGTGCCAGCAGCTACGGACAGGGGCGTACTGAAGCTTTCTTT
few | TRBJ2-5 | TRBD1 | TRBV11-2 | CASSQIEGAAGETQYF | TGTGCCAGCAGCCAAATTGAGGGGGCCGCCGGAGAGACCCAGTACTTC
- | TRBJ1-5 | - | TRBV12-5 | CASALPDQPQHF | TGTGCTAGTGCCCTCCCCGATCAGCCCCAGCATTTT
few | TRBJ1-1 | - | TRBV2 | CASRTDRNTEAFF | TGTGCCAGCAGGACGGACAGGAACACTGAAGCTTTCTTT
- | TRBJ2-7 | TRBD2 | TRBV7-2 | CASSTSGGDYEQYF | TGTGCCAGCAGCACTAGCGGCGGTGACTACGAGCAGTACTTC
- | TRBJ2-7 | - | TRBV6-5 | CASSASVGAYEQYF | TGTGCCAGCAGTGCCTCCGTGGGTGCCTACGAGCAGTACTTC
- | TRBJ2-3 | TRBD1 | TRBV9 | CASSEGDRISTDTQYF | TGTGCCAGCAGCGAGGGGGACAGAATCTCCACAGATACGCAGTATTTT
- | TRBJ2-2 | - | TRBV29-1 | CSVGGVHGELFF | TGCAGCGTTGGCGGGGTTCACGGGGAGCTGTTTTTT
- | TRBJ2-3 | - | TRBV29-1 | CSVDGQGGGDTQYF | TGCAGCGTTGATGGGCAGGGGGGAGGAGATACGCAGTATTTT
few | TRBJ1-6 | - | TRBV29-1 | CSAIDMPGSPLHF | TGCAGCGCAATCGACATGCCCGGTTCACCCCTCCACTTT
few | TRBJ2-6 | TRBD1 | TRBV28 | CASRGGRGANVLTF | TGTGCCAGCCGAGGGGGCAGGGGGGCCAACGTCCTGACTTTC
few | TRBJ2-1 | TRBD1 | TRBV25-1 | CASSHGQGELNEQFF | TGTGCCAGCAGTCATGGACAGGGGGAGTTGAATGAGCAGTTCTTC